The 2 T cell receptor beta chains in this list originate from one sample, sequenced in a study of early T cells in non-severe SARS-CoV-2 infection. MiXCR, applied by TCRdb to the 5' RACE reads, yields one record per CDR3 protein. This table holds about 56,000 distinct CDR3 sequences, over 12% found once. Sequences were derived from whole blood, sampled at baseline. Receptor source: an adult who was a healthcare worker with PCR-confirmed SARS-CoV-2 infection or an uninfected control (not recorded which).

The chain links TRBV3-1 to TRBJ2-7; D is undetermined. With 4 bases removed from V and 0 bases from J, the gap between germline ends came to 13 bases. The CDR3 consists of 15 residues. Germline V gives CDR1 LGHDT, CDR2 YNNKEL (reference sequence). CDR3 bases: TGTGCCAGCAGCCCCCTGCTCGCGGCCTCCTACGAGCAGTACTTC. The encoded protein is CASSPLLAASYEQYF.

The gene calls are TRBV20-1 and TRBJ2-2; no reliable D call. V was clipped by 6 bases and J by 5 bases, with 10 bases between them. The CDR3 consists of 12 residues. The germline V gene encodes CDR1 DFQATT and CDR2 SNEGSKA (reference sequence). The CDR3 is CSAPVGTGELFF. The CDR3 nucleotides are TGCAGTGCCCCAGTAGGGACCGGGGAGCTGTTTTTT.